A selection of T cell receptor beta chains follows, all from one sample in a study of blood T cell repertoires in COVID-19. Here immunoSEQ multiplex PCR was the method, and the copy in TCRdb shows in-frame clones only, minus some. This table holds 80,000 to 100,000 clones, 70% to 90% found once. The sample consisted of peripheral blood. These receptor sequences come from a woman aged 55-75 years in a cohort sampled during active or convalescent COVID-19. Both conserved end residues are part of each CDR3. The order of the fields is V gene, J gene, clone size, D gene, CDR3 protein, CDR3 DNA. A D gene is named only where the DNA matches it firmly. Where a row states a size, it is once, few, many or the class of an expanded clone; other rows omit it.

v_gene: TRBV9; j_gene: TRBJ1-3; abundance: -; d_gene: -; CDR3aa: CASSVPGSNTIYF; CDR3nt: TGTGCCAGCAGCGTCCCAGGGTCGAACACCATATATTTT
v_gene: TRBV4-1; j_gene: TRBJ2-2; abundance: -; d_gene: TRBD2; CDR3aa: CASSQDRAGANTGELFF; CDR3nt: TGCGCCAGCAGCCAAGATCGGGCGGGGGCGAACACCGGGGAGCTGTTTTTT
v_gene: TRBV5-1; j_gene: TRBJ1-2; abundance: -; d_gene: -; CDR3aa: CASSFSGNGYTF; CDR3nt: TGCGCCAGCAGCTTCTCAGGGAATGGCTACACCTTC
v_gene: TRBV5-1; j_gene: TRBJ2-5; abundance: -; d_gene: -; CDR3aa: CASSDGGGGQTQYF; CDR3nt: TGCGCCAGCTCTGACGGTGGGGGCGGACAGACCCAGTACTTC
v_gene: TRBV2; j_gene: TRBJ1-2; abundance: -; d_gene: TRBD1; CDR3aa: CASSEAAGQGGGYTF; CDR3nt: TGTGCCAGCAGTGAAGCTGCGGGACAGGGGGGCGGCTACACCTTC
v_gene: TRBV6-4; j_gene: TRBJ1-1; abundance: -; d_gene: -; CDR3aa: CASRLQVYTEAFF; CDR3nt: TGTGCCAGCAGGCTACAGGTCTACACTGAAGCTTTCTTT
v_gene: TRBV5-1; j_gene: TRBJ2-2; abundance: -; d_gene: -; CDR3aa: CASSLVDGGGELFF; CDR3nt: TGCGCCAGCAGCTTGGTAGACGGCGGTGGGGAGCTGTTTTTT
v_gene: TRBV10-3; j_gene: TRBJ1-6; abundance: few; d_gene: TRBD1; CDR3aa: CAISVTGGYNSPLHF; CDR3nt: TGTGCCATCAGTGTAACAGGGGGGTATAATTCACCCCTCCACTTT
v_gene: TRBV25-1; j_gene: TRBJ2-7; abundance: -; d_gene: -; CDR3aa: CASSPGTPTSNEQYF; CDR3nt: TGTGCCAGCAGCCCCGGGACACCTACTTCAAACGAGCAGTACTTC
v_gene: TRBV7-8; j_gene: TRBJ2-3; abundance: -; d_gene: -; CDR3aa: CASSLGGGGTQYF; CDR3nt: TGTGCCAGCAGCTTAGGGGGGGGCGGTACGCAGTATTTT
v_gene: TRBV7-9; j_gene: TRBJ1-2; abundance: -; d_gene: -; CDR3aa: CASSLVQGLYGYTF; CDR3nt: TGTGCCAGCAGCTTAGTCCAGGGCCTCTATGGCTACACCTTC
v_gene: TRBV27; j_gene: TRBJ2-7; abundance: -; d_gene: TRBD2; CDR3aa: CASSFGGSYEQYF; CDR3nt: TGTGCCAGCAGTTTCGGGGGGTCCTACGAGCAGTACTTC
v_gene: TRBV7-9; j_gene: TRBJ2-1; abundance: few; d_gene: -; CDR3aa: CASSRSGGPISHEQFF; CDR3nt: TGTGCCAGCAGCCGATCCGGAGGGCCGATAAGCCATGAGCAGTTCTTC
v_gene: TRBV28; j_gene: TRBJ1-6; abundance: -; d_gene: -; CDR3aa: CASSPARGAVSVSPLHF; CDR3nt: TGTGCCAGCAGCCCAGCCCGGGGGGCGGTCTCAGTTTCACCCCTCCACTTT
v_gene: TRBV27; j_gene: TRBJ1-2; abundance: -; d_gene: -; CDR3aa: CASSSYRAHGYTF; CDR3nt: TGTGCCAGCAGTTCCTACAGGGCCCATGGCTACACCTTC
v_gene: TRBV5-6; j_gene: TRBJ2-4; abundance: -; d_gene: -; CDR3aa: CASTGIGLGGKNIQYF; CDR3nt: TGTGCCAGCACCGGGATTGGCCTAGGGGGCAAAAACATTCAGTACTTC
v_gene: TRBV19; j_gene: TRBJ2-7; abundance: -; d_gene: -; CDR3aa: CASSRQGGDEQYF; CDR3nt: TGTGCCAGTAGTCGGCAGGGAGGTGATGAGCAGTACTTC
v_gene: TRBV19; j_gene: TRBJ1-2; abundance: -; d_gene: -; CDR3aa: CASSMGAEANYGYTF; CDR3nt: TGTGCCAGTAGTATGGGGGCGGAAGCTAACTATGGCTACACCTTC
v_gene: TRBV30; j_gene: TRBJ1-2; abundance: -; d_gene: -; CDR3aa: CAWIGESYHGYTF; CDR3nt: TGTGCCTGGATTGGGGAGTCATACCATGGCTACACCTTC
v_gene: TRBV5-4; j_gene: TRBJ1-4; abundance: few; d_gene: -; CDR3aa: CASSYDKEKLFF; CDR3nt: TGTGCCAGCAGCTACGACAAAGAAAAACTGTTTTTT
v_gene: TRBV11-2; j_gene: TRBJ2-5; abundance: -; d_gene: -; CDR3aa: CASSPQETQYF; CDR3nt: TGTGCCAGCAGCCCGCAAGAGACCCAGTACTTC
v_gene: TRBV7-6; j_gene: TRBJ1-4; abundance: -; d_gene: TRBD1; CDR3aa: CASSSGQGKGKLFF; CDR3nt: TGTGCCAGCAGCTCGGGACAGGGGAAGGGAAAACTGTTTTTT
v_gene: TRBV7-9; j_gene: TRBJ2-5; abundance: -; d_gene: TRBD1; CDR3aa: CASSAGQGVRDQETQYF; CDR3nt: TGTGCCAGCAGCGCGGGACAGGGGGTTCGGGACCAAGAGACCCAGTACTTC
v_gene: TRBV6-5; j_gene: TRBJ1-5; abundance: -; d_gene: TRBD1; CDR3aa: CASRDSLYSNQPQHF; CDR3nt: TGTGCCAGCCGGGACAGCCTTTATAGCAATCAGCCCCAGCATTTT
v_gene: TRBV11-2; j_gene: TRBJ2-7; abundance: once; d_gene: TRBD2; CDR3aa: CASSLTSGSYEQYF; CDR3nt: TGTGCCAGCAGCCTGACTAGCGGGAGCTACGAGCAGTACTTC
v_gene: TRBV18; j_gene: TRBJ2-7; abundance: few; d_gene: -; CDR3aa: CASSNQAALNEQYF; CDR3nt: TGTGCCAGCTCAAACCAAGCGGCCCTTAACGAGCAGTACTTC
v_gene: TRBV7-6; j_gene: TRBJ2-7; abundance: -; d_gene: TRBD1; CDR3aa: CASSPDRGLLEQYF; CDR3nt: TGTGCCAGCAGCCCAGACAGGGGGCTTCTCGAGCAGTACTTC
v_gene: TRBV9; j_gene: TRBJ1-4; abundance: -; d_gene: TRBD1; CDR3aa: CASSTRQGANEKLFF; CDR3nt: TGTGCCAGCAGCACTCGACAGGGGGCTAATGAAAAACTGTTTTTT
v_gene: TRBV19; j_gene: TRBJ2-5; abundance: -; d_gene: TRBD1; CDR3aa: CASSIGGTGYQETQYF; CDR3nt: TGTGCCAGTAGTATAGGGGGGACAGGGTACCAAGAGACCCAGTACTTC
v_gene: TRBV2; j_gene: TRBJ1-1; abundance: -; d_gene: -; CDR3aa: CASTRVLNTEAFF; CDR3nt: TGTGCCAGCACCCGGGTCCTAAACACTGAAGCTTTCTTT
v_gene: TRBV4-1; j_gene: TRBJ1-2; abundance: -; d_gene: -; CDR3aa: CASSQDWRGRPQNYGYTF; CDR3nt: TGCGCCAGCAGCCAAGATTGGAGGGGACGCCCCCAGAACTATGGCTACACCTTC
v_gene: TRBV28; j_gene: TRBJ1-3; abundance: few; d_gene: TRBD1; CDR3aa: CATSAGGMAGNTIYF; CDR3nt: TGTGCCACTTCGGCAGGGGGGATGGCTGGAAACACCATATATTTT
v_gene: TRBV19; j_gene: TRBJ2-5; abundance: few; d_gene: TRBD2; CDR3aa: CASSTSGWEKTQYF; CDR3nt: TGTGCCAGCTCGACTAGCGGGTGGGAAAAGACCCAGTACTTC
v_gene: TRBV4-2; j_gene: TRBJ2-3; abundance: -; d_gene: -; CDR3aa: CASSHSGHFSTDTQYF; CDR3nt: TGTGCCAGCAGCCATTCCGGACATTTTAGCACAGATACGCAGTATTTT
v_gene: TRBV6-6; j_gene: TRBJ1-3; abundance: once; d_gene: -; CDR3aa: CASSRRREGRGNTIYF; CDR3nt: TGTGCCAGCAGTCGACGTCGGGAGGGACGAGGAAACACCATATATTTT
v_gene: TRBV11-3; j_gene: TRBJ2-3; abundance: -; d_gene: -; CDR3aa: CASSLRGAGTDTQYF; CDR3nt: TGTGCCAGCAGCTTAAGGGGCGCGGGCACAGATACGCAGTATTTT
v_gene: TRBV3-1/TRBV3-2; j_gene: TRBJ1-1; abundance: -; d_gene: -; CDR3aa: CASSPRSRDTEAFF; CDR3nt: TGTGCCAGCAGCCCAAGGAGTCGGGACACTGAAGCTTTCTTT
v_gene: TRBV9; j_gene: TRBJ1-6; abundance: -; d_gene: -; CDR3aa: CASALGRTSGSPLHF; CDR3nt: TGTGCCAGCGCCCTAGGGAGGACCTCGGGTTCACCCCTCCACTTT
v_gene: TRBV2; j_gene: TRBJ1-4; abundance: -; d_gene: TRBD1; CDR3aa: CASSGQGVGEKLFF; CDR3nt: TGTGCCAGCAGCGGACAGGGTGTGGGTGAAAAACTGTTTTTT
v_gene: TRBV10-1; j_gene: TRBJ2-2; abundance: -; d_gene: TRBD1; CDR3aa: CASSEAPGQLNTGELFF; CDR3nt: TGCGCCAGCAGTGAGGCCCCGGGACAGCTTAACACCGGGGAGCTGTTTTTT
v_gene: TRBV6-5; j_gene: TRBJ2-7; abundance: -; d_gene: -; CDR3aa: CASSYSGGRDLYEQYF; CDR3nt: TGTGCCAGCAGTTACTCGGGGGGAAGAGATCTCTACGAGCAGTACTTC
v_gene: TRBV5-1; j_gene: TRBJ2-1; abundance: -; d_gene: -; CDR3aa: CASSLLGVEYNEQFF; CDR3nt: TGCGCCAGCAGCTTGCTGGGAGTTGAGTACAATGAGCAGTTCTTC
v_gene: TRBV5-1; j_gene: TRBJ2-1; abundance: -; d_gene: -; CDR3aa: CASSLAHNEQFF; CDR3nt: TGCGCCAGCAGCTTAGCCCACAATGAGCAGTTCTTC
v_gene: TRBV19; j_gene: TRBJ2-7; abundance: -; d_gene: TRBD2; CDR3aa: CASSIGTSGTYEQYF; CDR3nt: TGTGCCAGTAGTATCGGGACTAGCGGCACCTACGAGCAGTACTTC
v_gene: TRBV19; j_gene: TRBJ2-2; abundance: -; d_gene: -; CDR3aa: CASSARRSGELFF; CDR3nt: TGTGCCAGTAGCGCGCGGAGGTCCGGGGAGCTGTTTTTT
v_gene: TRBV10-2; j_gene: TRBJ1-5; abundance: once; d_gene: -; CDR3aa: CASSDSSGSNQPQHF; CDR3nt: TGCGCCAGCAGTGATTCCAGCGGATCTAATCAGCCCCAGCATTTT
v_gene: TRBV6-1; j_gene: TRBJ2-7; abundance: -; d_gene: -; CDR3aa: CASSETRNYEQYF; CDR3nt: TGTGCCAGCAGTGAGACTAGAAACTACGAGCAGTACTTC
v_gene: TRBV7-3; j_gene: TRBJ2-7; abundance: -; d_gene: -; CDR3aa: CASSLIPEYEQYF; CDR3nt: TGTGCCAGCAGCTTAATCCCAGAATACGAGCAGTACTTC
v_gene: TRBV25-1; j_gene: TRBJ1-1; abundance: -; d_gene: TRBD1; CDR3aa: CASGDRLNTEAFF; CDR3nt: TGTGCCAGCGGGGACAGGTTGAACACTGAAGCTTTCTTT